A single T cell receptor (beta chain) is shown here with its context. The CDR3 runs to 16 residues. V dropped 6 bases and J dropped 3 bases, with 17 bases sitting between them. Germline V CDR1 and CDR2: MNHEY, SMNVEV (reference sequence). The data stem from a study of blood T cells in healthy people across ages. With a J-beta primer mix and a sample-barcoded 5' primer, a second PCR ran roughly 6 to 11 cycles. One entry per CDR3 protein results from TCRdb running MiXCR on the 5' RACE reads. The data show over a million distinct CDR3 sequences, with less than 45% seen just once and less than 5% held by the top ten.

This chain joins TRBV27 and TRBJ1-4; D is perhaps TRBD1 (5 bases). The sample consisted of blood. This receptor was identified in a woman in her late teens or twenties in good health. CDR3 residues: CASSRRPGLANEKLFF. CDR3 nucleotides: TGTGCCAGCAGCCGGAGGCCGGGACTAGCTAATGAAAAACTGTTTTTT.